This T cell receptor (beta chain) emerged from a study of monozygotic twins with inflammatory bowel disease. The CDR3 runs 15 residues. CDR1 is WSHSY and CDR2 is SAAADI in the germline V gene. Concerning this clonotype itself: Antigen unknown.

Whole-study findings and limits: Healthy co-twins, by inverse Simpson, had higher TCRbeta diversity than their siblings with IBD. Especially with disease activity, IBD patients had fewer clonotypes in common with others than healthy twins did.

Used for each TCR library was approximately 3.5 ug of total RNA. Template switching appended UMIs that held a 6-nucleotide sample barcode. TCRdb reprocessed the 5' RACE reads and reports one entry per CDR3 protein, with no DNA. This sample contains more than 120,000 distinct CDR3 sequences. The sequence was collected from a human donor with ulcerative colitis or Crohn's disease, or a healthy co-twin of an affected twin (not recorded which). This chain connects TRBV10-2 to TRBJ2-1; absent DNA, TCRdb's TRBD1 call cannot be checked. Input material: blood. CDR3 amino acids: CASRSQGFSYNEQFF.